Detailed here is one T cell receptor (beta chain). Antigen: not known. Germline lookup yields CDR1 MNHGY and CDR2 SAAAGT. Trimming shortened V by 6 bases and J by 7 bases, and 30 bases separated the two germline ends. This CDR3 comprises 18 residues. These data come from a study of T cell repertoires in cytomegalovirus infection. TCRdb fed the reads into MiXCR, producing one record per CDR3 protein. The profile covers 200,000 or so distinct CDR3 sequences, with roughly 27% appearing a single time and approximately 30% taken by the ten largest. Study-wide points: In two of eight donors, the top clonotype was HLA-C-restricted CMV-specific.

The rearrangement uses TRBV6-8 and TRBJ1-2, with TRBD1 as a possible D gene (6 bases). The sample was PBMCs. The clonotype was recovered from a human donor in good health (CMV status not recorded). Some clones in this sample may be carry-over from other donors' samples. CDR3 nucleotides: TGTGCCAGCAGGACCCTCCGGGACGGAAAGGGGGGAGAACGTGGCTACACCTTC. Protein: CASRTLRDGKGGERGYTF.